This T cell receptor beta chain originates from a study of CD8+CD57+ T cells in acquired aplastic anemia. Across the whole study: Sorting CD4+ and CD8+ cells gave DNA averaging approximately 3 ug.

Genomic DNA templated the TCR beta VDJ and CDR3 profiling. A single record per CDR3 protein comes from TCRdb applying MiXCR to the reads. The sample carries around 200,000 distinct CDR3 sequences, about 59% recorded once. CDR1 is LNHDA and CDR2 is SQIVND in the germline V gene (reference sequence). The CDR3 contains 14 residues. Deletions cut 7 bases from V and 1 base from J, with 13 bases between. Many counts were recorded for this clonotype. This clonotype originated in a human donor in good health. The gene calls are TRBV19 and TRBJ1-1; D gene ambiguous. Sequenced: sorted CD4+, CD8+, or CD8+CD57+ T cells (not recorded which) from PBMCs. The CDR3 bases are TGTGCCAGTACCCCTAACACGGAGAACACTGAAGCTTTCTTT. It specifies CASTPNTENTEAFF.